Sequencing of this T cell receptor beta chain was carried out in a study of T cell changes during pregnancy in multiple sclerosis. Here immunoSEQ multiplex PCR was the method, and the copy in TCRdb shows in-frame clones only, minus some. Here the sample spans around 99,000 clones, approximately 90% being singletons. V shed 6 bases and J shed 0 bases, with 16 bases lying between them. Germline V gene lookup returns CDR1 SGHNT and CDR2 YENEEA. The CDR3 spans 16 residues. This TCR was sampled from a female donor in good health, enrolled as a control in a pregnancy study. The chain joins TRBV11-3 to TRBJ2-3; tentative D call: TRBD1 (6 bases). The sample consisted of peripheral blood, taken in the third trimester of pregnancy. The CDR3 bases are TGTGCCAGCAGGTCACCAGGGGCGCGGAGCACAGATACGCAGTATTTT. This encodes CASRSPGARSTDTQYF. Using reference TRBV11-3 and TRBJ2-3 for the parts outside the CDR3, the full variable domain is EAGVVQSPRYKIIEKKQPVAFWCNPISGHNTLYWYLQNLGQGPELLIRYENEEAVDDSQLPKDRFSAERLKGVDSTLKIQPAELGDSAVYLCASRSPGARSTDTQYFGPGTRLTVL.